The rows below give T cell receptor beta chains drawn from one sample of a study of human T cells and chemical hapten exposure. From the RACE reads, TCRdb called clonotypes with MiXCR, one entry per CDR3 protein. The sample includes about 84,000 distinct CDR3 sequences, 10% to 11% of them seen just once. Sequences were derived from whole blood, sampled in connection with sensitization to the hapten diphenylcyclopropenone (DPC). These receptors were collected from a woman aged 45-60 years with alopecia areata. Some clones in this sample may be carry-over from other donors' samples. Each CDR3 is given with its conserved first and last residue. Fields, in order: J gene, V gene, D gene, clone size, CDR3 protein, CDR3 DNA. D genes are given only for firm matches. Clone sizes are given selectively: once, few, many, or a class where the clone is expanded.

j_call: TRBJ1-1; v_call: TRBV28; d_call: -; clone_size: many; cdr3_aa: CASTGRAGGDTEAFF; cdr3_nt: TGTGCCAGCACCGGCCGGGCAGGAGGTGACACTGAAGCTTTCTTT
j_call: TRBJ2-7; v_call: TRBV7-9; d_call: -; clone_size: many; cdr3_aa: CASCLGAWGEQYF; cdr3_nt: TGTGCCAGCTGCCTAGGGGCTTGGGGCGAGCAGTACTTC
j_call: TRBJ2-7; v_call: TRBV6-6; d_call: -; clone_size: few; cdr3_aa: CASSHSSFYEQYF; cdr3_nt: TGTGCCAGCAGCCACTCCTCTTTCTACGAGCAGTACTTC
j_call: TRBJ2-5; v_call: TRBV7-7; d_call: -; clone_size: -; cdr3_aa: CASRGGETRYF; cdr3_nt: TGTGCTAGCAGGGGAGGGGAGACCCGGTACTTC
j_call: TRBJ1-5; v_call: TRBV19; d_call: -; clone_size: few; cdr3_aa: CASSGGSSNQPQHF; cdr3_nt: TGTGCCAGCTCGGGCGGGAGTAGCAATCAGCCCCAGCATTTT
j_call: TRBJ2-3; v_call: TRBV3-1; d_call: -; clone_size: -; cdr3_aa: CASSQEGGARNTQYF; cdr3_nt: TGTGCCAGCAGCCAAGAGGGGGGAGCTCGGAATACGCAGTATTTT
j_call: TRBJ1-2; v_call: TRBV29-1; d_call: TRBD1; clone_size: few; cdr3_aa: CSDRGDGYTF; cdr3_nt: TGCAGCGACAGGGGAGATGGCTACACCTTC
j_call: TRBJ1-2; v_call: TRBV5-1; d_call: -; clone_size: many; cdr3_aa: CASSLGGVQQYGYTF; cdr3_nt: TGCGCCAGCAGCTTGGGAGGGGTTCAGCAGTATGGCTACACCTTC
j_call: TRBJ2-7; v_call: TRBV11-2; d_call: -; clone_size: many; cdr3_aa: CASSHSPHEQYF; cdr3_nt: TGTGCCAGCAGCCACTCTCCCCACGAGCAGTACTTC
j_call: TRBJ2-7; v_call: TRBV7-9; d_call: TRBD2; clone_size: few; cdr3_aa: CASSLEPLRTSDSSYEQYF; cdr3_nt: TGTGCCAGCAGCTTGGAACCCCTGAGGACTAGCGACAGCTCCTACGAGCAGTACTTC
j_call: TRBJ2-1; v_call: TRBV18; d_call: -; clone_size: -; cdr3_aa: CASSPPTGIYNEQFF; cdr3_nt: TGTGCCAGCTCACCACCGACAGGTATCTACAATGAGCAGTTCTTC
j_call: TRBJ2-1; v_call: TRBV20-1; d_call: -; clone_size: many; cdr3_aa: CSASAGSLNEQFF; cdr3_nt: TGCAGTGCTAGTGCCGGGAGTCTCAATGAGCAGTTCTTC
j_call: TRBJ2-5; v_call: TRBV7-9; d_call: -; clone_size: many; cdr3_aa: CASSLDSLAAETQYF; cdr3_nt: TGTGCCAGCAGCTTGGACAGCCTGGCGGCGGAGACCCAGTACTTC
j_call: TRBJ1-2; v_call: TRBV9; d_call: TRBD1; clone_size: -; cdr3_aa: CGSSSTGNYGYTF; cdr3_nt: TGTGGCAGCAGCTCGACAGGGAACTATGGCTACACCTTC
j_call: TRBJ2-2; v_call: TRBV27; d_call: -; clone_size: few; cdr3_aa: CASSFALNTGELFF; cdr3_nt: TGTGCCAGCAGTTTTGCCCTGAACACCGGGGAGCTGTTTTTT
j_call: TRBJ1-5; v_call: TRBV20-1; d_call: -; clone_size: many; cdr3_aa: CSAREKGGNQPQHF; cdr3_nt: TGCAGTGCTAGGGAGAAGGGGGGCAATCAGCCCCAGCATTTT
j_call: TRBJ2-3; v_call: TRBV18; d_call: TRBD2; clone_size: many; cdr3_aa: CASSSGTRRNGRDTQYF; cdr3_nt: TGTGCCAGCTCTTCCGGGACTAGAAGGAACGGGCGGGATACGCAGTATTTT
j_call: TRBJ2-3; v_call: TRBV20-1; d_call: -; clone_size: -; cdr3_aa: CSARDLGYTDTLYF; cdr3_nt: TGCAGTGCTAGAGATTTGGGGTACACAGATACGCTGTATTTT
j_call: TRBJ1-6; v_call: TRBV11-2; d_call: -; clone_size: -; cdr3_aa: CASSPDQLTAYNSPLHF; cdr3_nt: TGTGCCAGCAGTCCCGATCAACTCACTGCCTATAATTCACCCCTCCACTTT
j_call: TRBJ2-3; v_call: TRBV14; d_call: -; clone_size: many; cdr3_aa: CASSQQPGARDTQYF; cdr3_nt: TGTGCCAGCAGCCAACAACCCGGGGCCAGAGATACGCAGTATTTT
j_call: TRBJ2-2; v_call: TRBV12-3/TRBV12-4; d_call: TRBD1; clone_size: many; cdr3_aa: CASSRDRDTGELFF; cdr3_nt: TGTGCCAGCAGCCGGGACAGGGACACCGGGGAGCTGTTTTTT
j_call: TRBJ2-1; v_call: TRBV7-3; d_call: TRBD2; clone_size: few; cdr3_aa: CASSASGRYNEQFF; cdr3_nt: TGTGCCAGCAGCGCTAGCGGGAGGTACAATGAGCAGTTCTTC
j_call: TRBJ2-3; v_call: TRBV19; d_call: -; clone_size: -; cdr3_aa: CASSRTGSDTQYF; cdr3_nt: TGTGCCAGTAGTAGAACAGGGTCAGATACGCAGTATTTT
j_call: TRBJ1-6; v_call: TRBV5-7; d_call: -; clone_size: -; cdr3_aa: CASIDQRTNSPLHF; cdr3_nt: TGTGCCAGCATCGATCAAAGGACTAATTCACCCCTCCACTTT
j_call: TRBJ1-5; v_call: TRBV11-2; d_call: -; clone_size: -; cdr3_aa: CASSFETAGDQPQHF; cdr3_nt: TGTGCCAGCAGCTTTGAGACGGCGGGGGATCAGCCCCAGCATTTT
j_call: TRBJ2-7; v_call: TRBV5-1; d_call: -; clone_size: many; cdr3_aa: CASSSDASSYEQYF; cdr3_nt: TGCGCCAGCAGCTCCGACGCGTCATCCTACGAGCAGTACTTC
j_call: TRBJ2-2; v_call: TRBV5-6; d_call: TRBD1; clone_size: many; cdr3_aa: CASSGDRGNTGELFF; cdr3_nt: TGTGCCAGCAGCGGGGACAGGGGGAACACCGGGGAGCTGTTTTTT
j_call: TRBJ2-2; v_call: TRBV20-1; d_call: TRBD2; clone_size: few; cdr3_aa: CSASGLAVGGELFF; cdr3_nt: TGCAGTGCTAGCGGGCTAGCGGTGGGCGGGGAGCTGTTTTTT
j_call: TRBJ2-7; v_call: TRBV4-2; d_call: TRBD1; clone_size: many; cdr3_aa: CASSQPGQGPEQYF; cdr3_nt: TGTGCCAGCAGCCAACCGGGACAGGGTCCCGAGCAGTACTTC
j_call: TRBJ2-1; v_call: TRBV11-2; d_call: -; clone_size: -; cdr3_aa: CASSPQASGLSYNEQFF; cdr3_nt: TGTGCCAGCAGCCCCCAGGCAAGCGGCTTATCCTACAATGAGCAGTTCTTC
j_call: TRBJ2-7; v_call: TRBV29-1; d_call: -; clone_size: -; cdr3_aa: CSVEGVHEQYF; cdr3_nt: TGCAGCGTGGAAGGGGTCCACGAGCAGTACTTC
j_call: TRBJ2-3; v_call: TRBV9; d_call: TRBD2; clone_size: -; cdr3_aa: CASSPESGIDTQYF; cdr3_nt: TGTGCCAGCAGCCCCGAGAGCGGGATTGATACGCAGTATTTT
j_call: TRBJ2-5; v_call: TRBV24-1; d_call: TRBD1; clone_size: few; cdr3_aa: CATSDATGVETQYF; cdr3_nt: TGTGCCACCAGTGACGCGACAGGGGTCGAGACCCAGTACTTC
j_call: TRBJ2-7; v_call: TRBV20-1; d_call: -; clone_size: few; cdr3_aa: CSARDRGSIRHYEQYF; cdr3_nt: TGCAGTGCTAGAGATCGGGGGAGCATACGCCACTACGAGCAGTACTTC
j_call: TRBJ2-4; v_call: TRBV25-1; d_call: -; clone_size: many; cdr3_aa: CASSEARIQYF; cdr3_nt: TGTGCCAGCAGTGAAGCGAGGATTCAGTACTTC
j_call: TRBJ2-2; v_call: TRBV7-9; d_call: TRBD2; clone_size: few; cdr3_aa: CASSAPTGLAGDTGELFF; cdr3_nt: TGTGCCAGCAGCGCGCCGACCGGACTAGCGGGAGACACCGGGGAGCTGTTTTTT
j_call: TRBJ2-5; v_call: TRBV4-3; d_call: TRBD2; clone_size: many; cdr3_aa: CASSRTGTSGQETQYF; cdr3_nt: TGCGCCAGCAGCCGAACCGGGACTAGCGGGCAGGAGACCCAGTACTTC
j_call: TRBJ2-5; v_call: TRBV11-2; d_call: TRBD2; clone_size: few; cdr3_aa: CASSLSGGQETQYF; cdr3_nt: TGTGCCAGCAGCTTGAGCGGGGGCCAGGAGACCCAGTACTTC
j_call: TRBJ2-7; v_call: TRBV10-3; d_call: -; clone_size: many; cdr3_aa: CAISPRDPGEQYF; cdr3_nt: TGTGCCATCAGCCCCCGGGATCCCGGGGAGCAGTACTTC
j_call: TRBJ2-1; v_call: TRBV20-1; d_call: TRBD2; clone_size: -; cdr3_aa: CSARDLGAGVPRTEQFF; cdr3_nt: TGCAGTGCTAGAGATCTCGGAGCGGGAGTCCCGCGTACTGAGCAGTTCTTC